This TCR beta chain was retrieved from a study of CD8 T cells in Susac syndrome. Random hexamers were used to reverse transcribe the RNA input (roughly 0.5 to 1 ug). Amplification of the TCR beta CDR3 was carried out by immunoSEQ multiplex PCR, which spanned a total of 54 Vbeta and 13 Jbeta segments. TCRdb redid the calling of the immunoSEQ multiplex PCR reads with MiXCR, one entry per CDR3 protein. In the table there are 95,000 to 150,000 distinct CDR3 sequences, 96% of which are singletons. Germline V lookup: CDR1 LNHDA, CDR2 SQIVND (reference sequence). V lost 10 bases to trimming and J lost 8 bases, with 15 bases between them. The CDR3 is 12 amino acids.

The clonotype comes from a human donor with Susac syndrome. The sequencing input was CD4+ T cells from PBMCs. V usage is TRBV19 and J usage is TRBJ2-1; D is tentatively TRBD1 or TRBD2 (7 bases each). As DNA, the CDR3 is TGTGCCACCAAGGGAGGGGGCGATGAGCAGTTCTTC. This codes for CATKGGGDEQFF.